This T cell receptor beta chain was retrieved from a study of blood T cells in healthy people across ages. Findings and caveats of the study: TCR beta diversity per million T cells fell roughly linearly with age.

V lost 0 bases to trimming and J lost 4 bases, with 10 bases between them. CDR3 length equals 15 residues. Germline V gives CDR1 MGHRA, CDR2 YSYEKL. A sample-barcoded 5' primer and a J-beta primer mix were used in a second PCR of roughly 7 to 11 cycles. Every sample returned 2.5 million or more CDR3-containing paired-end reads. TCRdb itself ran the 5' RACE reads through MiXCR, one entry per CDR3 protein. Seen here are 710,000 or so distinct CDR3 sequences, roughly 20% observed once, and the top ten hold under 25%. This clonotype was detected only a few times. Its antigen is unknown. Sequencing was done on a sample of blood. This receptor was obtained from a man between 65 and 85 years old in good health. The V gene is TRBV4-1, the J gene TRBJ2-1, with D possibly being TRBD1 or TRBD2 (6 bases each). The CDR3 region has the DNA TGCGCCAGCAGCCAAGACGGGGGCCAATACAATGAGCAGTTCTTC. This codes for CASSQDGGQYNEQFF.